The clone carrying this TCR beta chain was seen a few times. The antigen is not known. This entry is derived from a study of beta chain features in type 1 diabetes. About the study: Patients did not differ from healthy donors in age, gender or cell yield. The samples had about 110,000,000 sorted cells examined in all. Notes on the study in general: All four CD4+ subsets from Type 1 diabetes patients carried moderately but significantly shorter TCRB CDR3s. Compared to healthy donors, patients appeared to have naive, central memory and Treg TCRB repertoires that were more alike.

The investigators reverse transcribed all of the isolated RNA, so they sequenced expressed TCRB transcripts. Profiling relied on immunoSEQ multiplex PCR, and the TCRdb table lists in-frame clones only, not all of them. This table has about 700,000 clones, roughly 12% appearing once. The sequencing sample was made of naive CD4+ T cells from blood. The origin of this receptor is a man in his late teens or twenties with type 1 diabetes.

As DNA, the CDR3 is TGCGCCAGCAGCCAAGATTCAGGATCATCCATGAACACTGAAGCTTTCTTT. It is translated as CASSQDSGSSMNTEAFF. This chain connects TRBV4-1 to TRBJ1-1; D call uncertain. Germline-derived CDR1 and CDR2 are MGHRA and YSYEKL. The V end lost 0 bases, the J end lost 0 bases, and 14 bases lay between the germline ends. CDR3 size: 17 residues.